This T cell receptor (beta chain) was identified in a study of CD8+CD57+ T cells in acquired aplastic anemia. TCR beta VDJ and CDR3 profiles were obtained from a genomic DNA template. TCRdb recomputed calls from the reads with MiXCR, one row per CDR3 protein. The table records under 350,000 distinct CDR3 sequences, under 60% of them present only once. It was patients with CD8+CD57+ cell expansion by flow cytometry who were chosen for sequencing. Germline V lookup: CDR1 SGHVS, CDR2 FQNEAQ. The V segment lost 9 bases and the J segment 12 bases; nucleotides outside the gene matches: 12. This CDR3 has 15 residues. There are a few counts of this clonotype.

This chain links TRBV7-8 with TRBJ2-1, with 15 nucleotides matching TRBD2. The receptor comes from a human donor with aplastic anemia. The sequenced sample consisted of sorted CD4+, CD8+, or CD8+CD57+ T cells (not recorded which) from PBMCs. CDR3 sequence (DNA): TGTGCCAGTAGACCCAACCCGGGACTAGCGGGAGGGCAGTTCTTC. It codes for CASRPNPGLAGGQFF.